This TCR beta chain originates from a study of graft-versus-host responses after intestinal transplantation. This clone has just one count. Only in-frame clones appear in the TCRdb table, and some are missing; sequencing was by immunoSEQ multiplex PCR. The table lists 12,000 or so clones, about four fifths of them singletons. This CDR3 is 13 amino acids long. From germline, CDR1 is LNHDA and CDR2 SQIVND (reference sequence). This receptor was obtained from a human patient who received an intestinal transplant, so some T cells may come from the graft donor. The V gene is TRBV19, the J gene TRBJ2-1, with 8 nucleotides matching TRBD2. Material: PBMCs, obtained about 490 days after intestinal transplant. In DNA, the CDR3 is TGTGTTTTTCGACTAGCGTTCTACAATGAGCAGTTCTTC. Amino acids: CVFRLAFYNEQFF.